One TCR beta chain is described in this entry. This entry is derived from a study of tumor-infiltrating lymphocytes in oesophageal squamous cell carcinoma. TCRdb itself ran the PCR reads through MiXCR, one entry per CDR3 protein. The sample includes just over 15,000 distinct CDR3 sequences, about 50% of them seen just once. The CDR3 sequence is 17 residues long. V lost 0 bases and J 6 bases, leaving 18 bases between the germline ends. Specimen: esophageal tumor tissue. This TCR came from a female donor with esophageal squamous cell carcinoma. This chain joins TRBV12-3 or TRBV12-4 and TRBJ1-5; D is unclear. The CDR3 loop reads CASSLATGPQGSQPQHF. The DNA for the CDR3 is TGTGCCAGCAGTTTAGCCACTGGGCCTCAAGGTAGTCAGCCCCAGCATTTT.